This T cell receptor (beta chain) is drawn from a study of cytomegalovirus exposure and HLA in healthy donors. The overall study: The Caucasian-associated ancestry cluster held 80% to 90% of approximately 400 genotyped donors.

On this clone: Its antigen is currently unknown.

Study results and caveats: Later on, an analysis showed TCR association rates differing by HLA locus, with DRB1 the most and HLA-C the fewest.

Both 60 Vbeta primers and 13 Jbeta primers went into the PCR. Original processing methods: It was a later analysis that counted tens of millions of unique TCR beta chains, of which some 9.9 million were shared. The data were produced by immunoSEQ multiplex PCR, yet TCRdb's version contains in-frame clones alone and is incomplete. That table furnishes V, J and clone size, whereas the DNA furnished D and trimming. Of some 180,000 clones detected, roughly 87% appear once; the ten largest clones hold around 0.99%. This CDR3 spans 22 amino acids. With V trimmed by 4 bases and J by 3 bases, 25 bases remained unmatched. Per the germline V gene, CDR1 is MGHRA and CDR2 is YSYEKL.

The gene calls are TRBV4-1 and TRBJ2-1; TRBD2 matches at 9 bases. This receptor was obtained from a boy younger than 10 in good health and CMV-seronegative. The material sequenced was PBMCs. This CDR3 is CASSRQSPPLAGGGWGYNEQFF. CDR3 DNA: TGCGCCAGCAGCCGCCAATCCCCCCCCTTGGCGGGAGGGGGATGGGGCTACAATGAGCAGTTCTTC.